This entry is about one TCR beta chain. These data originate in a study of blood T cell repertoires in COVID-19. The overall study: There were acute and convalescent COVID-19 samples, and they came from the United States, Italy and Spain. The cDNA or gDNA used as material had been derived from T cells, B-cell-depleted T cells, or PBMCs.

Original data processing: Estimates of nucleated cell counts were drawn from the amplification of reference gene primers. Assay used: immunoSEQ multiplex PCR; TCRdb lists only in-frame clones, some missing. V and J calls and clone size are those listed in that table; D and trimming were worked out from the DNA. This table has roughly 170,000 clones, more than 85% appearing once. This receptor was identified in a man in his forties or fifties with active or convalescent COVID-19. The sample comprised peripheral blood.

CDR3 residues: CASSIGSQTEAFF. DNA for the CDR3: TGTGCCAGTAGTATAGGGAGCCAGACTGAAGCTTTCTTT. J is TRBJ1-1 and V is TRBV19, with D uncertain. Trimming pared 1 base from V and 5 bases from J, leaving 8 bases between. The CDR3 is 13 residues long. Germline-derived CDR1 and CDR2 are LNHDA and SQIVND (reference sequence).